The T cell receptor beta chain under discussion was sequenced for a study of molecular identifiers for immune sequencing clone quantification. General observations from the study: Single-cell amounts of spiked Jurkat TCR RNA were reportedly detectable among approximately 970,000 naive cells.

Points on this clonotype: As yet, its antigen is unknown.

The use of previously described methods and listed TCR primers produced the bulk TCR libraries. TCRdb re-called the PCR reads with MiXCR, one entry per CDR3 protein. The sample has about 510,000 distinct CDR3 sequences, about 21% seen once; the top ten hold 0.65% to 0.95%. Germline V gives CDR1 SEHNR, CDR2 FQNEAQ (reference sequence). This CDR3 contains 14 residues. Trimming pared 1 base from V and 0 bases from J, leaving 7 bases between. The sample taken for sequencing was naive CD8+ T cells from blood, with Jurkat cell RNA spiked in. The sample's subset: FACS-sorted CD8+CD4-CCR7+CD45RA+ naive T cells. The V call is TRBV7-9, the J call TRBJ2-7; no firm D call. The receptor's source is a human donor in good health. Some libraries in this study had Jurkat cell RNA spiked in. The CDR3 region has the DNA TGTGCCAGCAGCTTAGGAGTTGACTCCTACGAGCAGTACTTC. This sequence encodes CASSLGVDSYEQYF.